This TCR beta chain stems from a study of response to subunit inactivated influenza vaccine. Points from the study as a whole: Only a handful of new T cells, the authors suggested, are recruited with each seasonal influenza vaccination.

Regarding this clonotype: No antigen is known for it.

TCRdb reprocessed the RT-PCR reads via MiXCR and lists one record per CDR3 protein. The data hold about 180,000 distinct CDR3 sequences, with about a tenth observed a single time. This specimen was non-naive T cells sorted from PBMCs, taken on the day of vaccination. This sequence originates from a man in his forties or fifties who received an inactivated influenza vaccine.

The CDR3, as DNA: TGTGCCAGCAGCGTAGCGGGAGGGAGGTACGAGCAGTACTTC. It codes for CASSVAGGRYEQYF. The rearrangement links TRBV3-1 to TRBJ2-7, with 11 bases fitting TRBD2. V gave up 5 bases and J gave up 4 bases; unmatched junction bases: 4. This CDR3 is built from 14 residues. The germline CDR1 and CDR2 sequences are LGHDT and YNNKEL (reference sequence).